The T cell receptor (beta chain) described here comes from a study of human T cells and chemical hapten exposure. The wider study: Each week of the approximately 26-week study, patients had diphenylcyclopropenone applied to the scalp.

TCRdb independently ran MiXCR on the RACE reads; one entry per CDR3 protein. The table shows tens of thousands of distinct CDR3 sequences, with 32% occurring only once. Time point meaning: patch test 1, 2 weeks after DPC sensitization. The sample's treatment: therapeutic diphenylcyclopropenone sensitization with weekly scalp DPC. With 4 bases clipped from V and 2 bases from J, the junction kept 1 base outside the gene matches. The CDR3 sequence is 13 residues long. Germline lookup yields CDR1 SEHNR and CDR2 FQNEAQ (reference sequence). This material consisted of whole blood, taken in connection with sensitization to the hapten diphenylcyclopropenone (DPC). The receptor was isolated from a man aged 35-49 years with alopecia areata. Some clones in this sample may be carry-over from other donors' samples. The J gene is TRBJ2-5, the V gene TRBV7-9; 7 nucleotides line up with TRBD1. CDR3 nucleotides: TGTGCCAGCAGCTCGACAGGGCAAGAGACCCAGTACTTC. Encoded protein: CASSSTGQETQYF.